Shown below are 13 T cell receptor beta chains from a single sample sequenced in a study of blood T cells in healthy people across ages. Next came a second PCR, run for about 7 to 12 cycles, which used a sample-barcoded 5' primer along with a J-beta primer mix. MiXCR, applied by TCRdb to the 5' RACE reads, yields one record per CDR3 protein. In the table there are around 990,000 distinct CDR3 sequences, 25% of which are singletons. The sample also formed part of further work on T cells of mothers and their children.

Sequenced: blood. The receptor source for this set is a girl aged 2 to 10 in good health.

The V and J genes are TRBV24-1 and TRBJ2-4, with D perhaps matching TRBD2 (5 bases). Germline CDR1 and CDR2: KGHDR and SFDVKD. V lost 3 bases and J 6 bases, leaving 11 bases between the germline ends. This CDR3 is built from 14 residues. The CDR3 loop is CATSDGLALNIQYF. The CDR3 DNA reads as TGTGCCACCAGTGATGGTCTAGCCCTAAACATTCAGTACTTC.

The CDR3 region is CASSRVAFRASAHYGYTF. The CDR3 bases are TGCGCCAGCAGCCGGGTTGCGTTCCGCGCATCGGCACACTATGGCTACACCTTC. This sequence joins TRBV5-1 and TRBJ1-2, with D unresolved. The CDR3 extends over 18 amino acids. V lost 4 bases and J 3 bases, leaving 25 bases between the germline ends. The germline V gene has CDR1 SGHRS and CDR2 YFSETQ.

There are a few counts of this clonotype. The chain employs TRBV5-4 and TRBJ1-2; D gene ambiguous. V lost 0 bases, J lost 4 bases, and 10 bases lay in between. There are 14 residues in the CDR3. CDR1 SGHNT and CDR2 YYREEE come from the germline V gene (reference sequence). CDR3 protein: CASSLDGEGYGYTF. In nucleotides, the CDR3 is TGTGCCAGCAGCTTGGACGGGGAGGGCTATGGCTACACCTTC.

This clonotype was detected a few times. The rearrangement uses TRBV7-3 and TRBJ2-7; TRBD2 aligns across 9 bases. V lost 4 bases to trimming and J lost 5 bases; unmatched junction nucleotides: 6. The CDR3 runs to 14 residues. Germline V gene data show CDR1 as SGHTA and CDR2 as FQGTGA. The CDR3 is CASSSPREGNEQYF. The CDR3 nucleotides are TGTGCCAGCAGCTCACCGCGGGAGGGCAACGAGCAGTACTTC.

The V call is TRBV20-1, the J call TRBJ1-1; perhaps TRBD1 as D (5 bases). V gave up 0 bases and J gave up 1 base, with 12 bases separating them. The CDR3 consists of 15 residues. Germline V lookup: CDR1 DFQATT, CDR2 SNEGSKA (reference sequence). In DNA, the CDR3 is TGCAGTGCTAGAGATCTAGGGGACTCGAACACTGAAGCTTTCTTT. Amino acids: CSARDLGDSNTEAFF.

This clonotype has more than one count but fewer than ten. The chain joins TRBV7-9 to TRBJ2-1; D gene ambiguous. Trimming shortened V by 6 bases and J by 2 bases, and 17 bases separated the two germline ends. This CDR3 is built from 16 residues. The V gene's germline CDR1 is SEHNR and CDR2 FQNEAQ (reference sequence). CDR3 DNA: TGTGCCAGCAGAACTCAGGATCCGCATCCCTACAATGAGCAGTTCTTC. It codes for CASRTQDPHPYNEQFF.

This chain's CDR3 is CASSPARPTYTEAFF. Written as DNA, the CDR3 is TGTGCCAGCTCACCCGCTCGCCCTACATACACTGAAGCTTTCTTT. The chain carries TRBV18 and TRBJ1-1; D uncertain. V was cut by 3 bases and J by 3 bases, with 14 bases left in between. Germline CDR1 reads KGHSH; CDR2 reads LQKENI. This CDR3 spans 15 amino acids. The whole variable domain, remainder taken from reference TRBV18 and TRBJ1-1, is NAGVMQNPRHLVRRRGQEARLRCSPMKGHSHVYWYRQLPEEGLKFMVYLQKENIIDESGMPKERFSAEFPKEGPSILRIQQVVRGDSAAYFCASSPARPTYTEAFFGQGTRLTVV.

This clonotype was counted a few times. The chain joins TRBV12-3 or TRBV12-4 to TRBJ2-3, with TRBD2 as a possible D gene (5 bases). The germline V and J ends were trimmed by 6 bases and 3 bases, with 7 bases remaining between them. The CDR3 extends over 12 amino acids. The CDR3 nucleotides are TGTGCCAGCAGGAGGGCGACAGATACGCAGTATTTT. Encoded protein: CASRRATDTQYF.

This clonotype was picked up a small number of times. The gene calls are TRBV5-6 and TRBJ2-3; TRBD2 matches at 10 bases. Germline loops: CDR1 SGHDT, CDR2 YYEEEE. Trimming cost V 1 base and J 5 bases; bases outside gene matches: 10. The CDR3 spans 17 residues. The CDR3 DNA reads TGTGCCAGCAGCTTGTGGTCCCTAGCGGGGGCCCGAGATACGCAGTATTTT. Amino acids: CASSLWSLAGARDTQYF.

This clonotype has just a few counts. The chain recombines TRBV2 with TRBJ2-1; D unresolved. Trimming shortened V by 4 bases and J by 4 bases, and 11 bases separated the two germline ends. CDR1 is SNHLY, CDR2 FYNNEI, per germline. The CDR3 has 14 residues. CDR3 DNA: TGTGCCAGCAGTGTCGATGAGTGGTACAATGAGCAGTTCTTC. This codes for CASSVDEWYNEQFF.

This sequence joins TRBV29-1 and TRBJ1-1; perhaps TRBD1 as D (5 bases). V was shortened by 4 bases and J by 0 bases, with 12 bases between the two germline ends. Germline CDR1 SQVTM, CDR2 ANQGSEA. This CDR3 spans 14 amino acids. The DNA of the CDR3 is TGCAGCGTTGCCAGACAGACGCTGAACACTGAAGCTTTCTTT. This translates into CSVARQTLNTEAFF.

In DNA, the CDR3 is TGCGCCAGCAGCCGGGGACTAGCGAGCACCGGGGAGCTGTTTTTT. It yields the protein CASSRGLASTGELFF. This chain links TRBV5-1 with TRBJ2-2, with 10 nucleotides matching TRBD2. V was pared by 4 bases and J by 4 bases, with 4 bases of the junction left unmatched. Germline-derived CDR1 and CDR2 are SGHRS and YFSETQ. The CDR3 is made up of 15 amino acids.

This clonotype was detected only a few times. The genes are TRBV12-3 or TRBV12-4 and TRBJ2-5; weak D call: TRBD1 (6 bases). CDR3 length equals 15 residues. V was pared by 6 bases and J by 5 bases, with 19 bases between. The CDR3 region is CASRPSDSPRETQYF. The CDR3 DNA follows: TGTGCCAGCAGGCCTTCGGACAGCCCCCGGGAGACCCAGTACTTC.